Detailed here is one T cell receptor (beta chain). This clone came up once. Its antigen is not yet known. It has no much larger one-base neighbor in the sample; base qualities were not kept. The sample comes from a study of blood T cell repertoires in COVID-19 (dated by TCRdb to the early 2020s). With respect to the entire study: Collaborator samples came from the United States, Italy and Spain and covered acute and convalescent phases of COVID-19. The prospective study material was composed of cDNA or gDNA derived from T cells, B-cell-depleted T cells, or PBMCs. Deeply sampled blood TCRbeta repertoires from subjects exposed to, actively infected with, or recovered from COVID-19 were included in the dataset. The repertoires were made available in a free public database intended to serve as a resource for research on the immune response to SARS-CoV-2. The samples were drawn from the first 160 participants of the ongoing ImmuneRACE study and from 950 to 1,500 subjects provided by 6 global collaborators. Nearly every sample came with metadata listing a de-identified subject ID, COVID-19 status, age in years and sex. HLA class I and class II types, where available, came from metadata supplied by the sample provider rather than from assay-based typing.

TCRbeta CDR3 regions were amplified from genomic DNA using the immunoSEQ Assay, a bias-controlled multiplex PCR. In the source study's methods: The number of nucleated cells in each sample was estimated by amplification of reference gene primers within the assay. To quantify the absolute abundance of each unique TCRbeta CDR3 rearrangement, sequence reads were collapsed and filtered. For each sample, productive Simpson clonality was calculated as the square root of Simpson's diversity index across productive rearrangements. Sourced from immuneACCESS, this table was stored by TCRdb with only in-frame sequences that have V and J called. A share of the clones is absent; for the studies checked, an unresolved V gene accounts for under half, and the remainder has no known explanation. That table furnishes V, J and clone size, whereas the DNA furnished D and trimming. Present in this sample are about 230,000 clones, approximately 90% of which were seen just once. In total, the top ten clones hold less than 15% of the sample.

Another Seattle source contributed samples from volunteer blood donors who had recovered from COVID-19. Whole blood was collected in K2EDTA tubes by collaborating institutions according to the institutions' own protocols. For TCRbeta analysis, collaborators shipped samples in one of three forms: frozen whole blood, isolated PBMCs, or DNA extracted from either of those sample types. Broad study findings and their caveats: How much clinical and demographic metadata was included differed by source and by participant, and the metadata was provided uncurated.

The CDR3 goes from the cysteine to the phenylalanine over 16 residues. Of the read, only the CDR3 DNA is kept; its 48 bases are in frame from base 1. V loses 4 bases of germline sequence and J loses 2 bases, and the interval between the two ends is 17 bases. The CDR1 and CDR2 encoded by the germline V gene are MDHEN and SYDVKM. The sequence is built from TRBV28 and TRBJ2-5; 7 matching bases give a weak D call of TRBD2. The sequenced sample consisted of peripheral blood. The TCR sequence derives from a woman in her late teens or twenties who had recovered from COVID-19. The CDR3 corresponds to CASSYNTGGRQETQYF. In nucleotides, the sequence is TGTGCCAGCAGTTATAATACCGGGGGGCGGCAAGAGACCCAGTACTTC.